The 6 T cell receptor beta chains in this list originate from one sample, sequenced in a study of a mutant IDH1 vaccine in newly diagnosed glioma. Time point specified: week 11, during vaccination. Doses consisted of 300 ug of mutant IDH1 20-mer peptide each, paired with topical imiquimod. No antigens are known for them. Only in-frame clones appear in the TCRdb table, and some are missing; sequencing was by immunoSEQ multiplex PCR. This sample has fewer than 150,000 clones; almost 90% occur once, and the top ten carry roughly 0.61%. The sample was PBMCs, taken from a glioma patient whose treatment included an IDH1 peptide vaccine. These receptors all stem from a woman in her 50s with glioma.

The chain uses TRBV15 and TRBJ2-7, with a tentative D call TRBD1 (5 bases). Trimming left V 0 bases short and J 4 bases short, with 7 bases between. Germline V CDR1 and CDR2: LNHNV, YYDKDF (reference sequence). The CDR3 consists of 13 residues. The CDR3 spells CATSRDQGYEQYF. CDR3 DNA sequence: TGTGCCACCAGCAGAGACCAGGGATACGAGCAGTACTTC.

This clone was recorded once. The chain combines TRBV28 with TRBJ1-4, with D uncertain. There are 13 residues in the CDR3. CDR1 and CDR2 (germline): MDHEN, SYDVKM. Trimming cost V 2 bases and J 3 bases, with 4 bases left between them. CDR3 residues: CASSLDANEKLFF. In DNA, the CDR3 is TGTGCCAGCAGTTTAGACGCTAATGAAAAACTGTTTTTT.

V usage is TRBV25-1 and J usage is TRBJ2-7; TRBD1 matches 7 bases. With 4 bases clipped from V and 6 bases from J, the junction kept 3 bases outside the gene matches. CDR1 and CDR2 (germline): MGHDK, SYGVNS. The CDR3 spans 12 residues. CDR3 region: CASSAWDSEQYF. DNA of the CDR3: TGTGCCAGCAGTGCGTGGGACAGCGAGCAGTACTTC.

This sequence joins TRBV19 and TRBJ1-5; D is perhaps TRBD1 (5 bases). Germline-derived CDR1 and CDR2 are LNHDA and SQIVND (reference sequence). V lost 4 bases to trimming and J lost 0 bases, with 10 bases between them. This CDR3 region has 15 residues. This CDR3 reads CASSTLRGSNQPQHF. CDR3 bases: TGTGCCAGTAGTACCCTGAGGGGTAGCAATCAGCCCCAGCATTTT.

The sample holds a few counts of this clone. The identical CDR3 is also encoded by other nucleotide sequences in the sample. This sequence joins TRBV6-1 and TRBJ1-6; D not resolved. Germline CDR1 is MNHNS and CDR2 is SASEGT. Trimming took 5 bases from V and 4 from J, leaving 9 bases between them. There are 14 residues in the CDR3. The CDR3 DNA reads TGTGCCAGCAGTTCAGGACCTTATAATTCACCCCTCCACTTT. Its translation: CASSSGPYNSPLHF.

V usage is TRBV29-1 and J usage is TRBJ2-5; D remains ambiguous. This CDR3 has 12 residues. Germline lookup yields CDR1 SQVTM and CDR2 ANQGSEA. With 4 bases removed from V and 0 bases from J, the gap between germline ends came to 6 bases. This CDR3 reads CSVGGDQETQYF. Written as DNA, the CDR3 is TGCAGCGTTGGTGGAGACCAAGAGACCCAGTACTTC.